One sample yielded the 11 T cell receptor beta chains listed below, sequenced in a study of identifying expanded T cells in peripheral blood. The assay was immunoSEQ multiplex PCR, and TCRdb's table has in-frame clones only and misses some. The sample carries some 99,000 clones, 88% recorded once. Sequencing was performed on blood. The origin of the receptors is a person aged 18-69 years in good health.

The chain uses TRBV6-1 and TRBJ2-7; 7 nucleotides agree with TRBD1. This CDR3 region has 13 residues. From germline, CDR1 is MNHNS and CDR2 SASEGT. Unmatched junction bases numbered 10, after V lost 11 bases and J lost 3 bases. The CDR3 region is CAVPGTALYEQYF. DNA for the CDR3: TGTGCCGTACCCGGGACAGCACTCTACGAGCAGTACTTC.

The CDR3 is CASSRTGPEETQYF. Here the CDR3 DNA reads TGTGCCAGTAGTAGAACAGGGCCGGAAGAGACCCAGTACTTC. The chain recombines TRBV19 with TRBJ2-5, with a possible D match to TRBD1 (6 bases). V was pared by 4 bases and J by 3 bases, with 12 bases between. The CDR3 length is 14 residues. Germline V CDR1 and CDR2: LNHDA, SQIVND (reference sequence).

This clone was detected only once. Germline and junction disagree at one end, which may indicate a read error. The J gene is TRBJ2-1, the V gene TRBV6-6, with 8 bases matching TRBD1. Germline CDR1 is MNHNY and CDR2 is SVGAGI (reference sequence). The CDR3 sequence is 14 residues long. CDR3 sequence: CASSGTGSFNEQFF. Written as DNA, the CDR3 is TGTGCCAGCAGCGGGACAGGCTCCTTCAATGAGCAGTTCTTC.

The chain recombines TRBV9 with TRBJ1-1; D remains ambiguous. Germline V gene sequence: CDR1 SGDLS, CDR2 YYNGEE. CDR3 length equals 13 residues. V was pared by 4 bases and J by 1 base, with 8 bases between. The CDR3 here is CASSQNQNTEAFF. CDR3 sequence (DNA): TGTGCCAGCAGCCAAAATCAGAACACTGAAGCTTTCTTT.

The chain couples TRBV7-2 to TRBJ2-2, with D maybe TRBD1 (6 bases). From germline, CDR1 is SGHTA and CDR2 FQGNSA. V was pared by 1 base and J by 5 bases, with 17 bases between. The CDR3 extends over 17 amino acids. The CDR3 sequence is CASSLDRVRGGTGELFF. The CDR3 coding sequence is TGTGCCAGCAGCTTAGATCGAGTCAGGGGTGGAACCGGGGAGCTGTTTTTT.

V usage is TRBV19 and J usage is TRBJ1-5; no definite D call. The CDR3 is 15 amino acids. Trimming took 3 bases from V and 0 from J, leaving 9 bases between them. CDR1 and CDR2 (germline): LNHDA, SQIVND (reference sequence). Here the CDR3 DNA reads TGTGCCAGTAGTATTTACAGTCATAGCAATCAGCCCCAGCATTTT. Translated, it gives CASSIYSHSNQPQHF.

This clone came up a few times. V gene TRBV10-3 combines with J gene TRBJ2-7, with a possible D match to TRBD2 (5 bases). V was trimmed by 6 bases and J by 3 bases, leaving 12 bases between them. Germline CDR1 reads ENHRY; CDR2 reads SYGVKD. The CDR3 is 13 residues long. CDR3 loop: CAIRTPEGYEQYF. As DNA, the CDR3 is TGTGCCATCAGAACACCCGAGGGCTACGAGCAGTACTTC.

V usage is TRBV7-9 and J usage is TRBJ2-5, with D perhaps TRBD1 or TRBD2 (5 bases each). The CDR3 covers 14 residues. Trimming removed 1 base at V and 5 bases at J, with 11 bases between. Looked up from germline, CDR1 is SEHNR and CDR2 is FQNEAQ (reference sequence). The CDR3 reads CASSLGGSPETQYF. The CDR3, as DNA: TGTGCCAGCAGCTTAGGGGGGTCCCCGGAGACCCAGTACTTC.

The chain uses TRBV27 and TRBJ2-2; TRBD1 matches 11 bases. Germline assignment: CDR1 MNHEY and CDR2 SMNVEV (reference sequence). V was pared by 5 bases and J by 3 bases, with 5 bases of the junction left unmatched. The CDR3 consists of 16 residues. The CDR3 DNA is TGTGCCAGCAGTGGACCGGGACAGGGGGACACCGGGGAGCTGTTTTTT. Translation gives CASSGPGQGDTGELFF.

The chain links TRBV18 to TRBJ1-2; perhaps TRBD1 as D (5 bases). Germline assignment: CDR1 KGHSH and CDR2 LQKENI. V lost 5 bases and J lost 2, with 6 bases in between. This CDR3 region has 12 residues. CDR3 protein: CASSRDNYGYTF. In DNA, the CDR3 is TGTGCCAGCTCAAGGGACAACTATGGCTACACCTTC.

As concerns this clone: One end of the junction is discordant with germline, which a read error may explain. J is TRBJ2-5 and V is TRBV10-3; D ambiguous. CDR3 length: 11 residues. Germline CDR1 and CDR2: ENHRY and SYGVKD. The CDR3 coding sequence is TGTGCCATCAGTGACGGAGAGGCCCAGTACTTC. Protein product: CAISDGEAQYF.